Following are 27 T cell receptor beta chains from one sample sequenced in a study of cytomegalovirus exposure and HLA in healthy donors. Method: immunoSEQ multiplex PCR; TCRdb's copy keeps in-frame clones and lacks some. The sample yields tens of thousands of clones, more than 80% seen once. The specimen was PBMCs. These TCRs come from a young woman in good health and CMV-seronegative.

Only one count was recorded for this clone. This chain joins TRBV5-1 and TRBJ1-5; 9 bases agree with TRBD1. This CDR3 contains 15 residues. CDR1 and CDR2 from the germline V gene are SGHRS and YFSETQ. J gave up 2 bases and V 4 bases, and 4 bases lay outside the gene matches. CDR3: CASSVTGGRNQPQHF. CDR3 bases: TGCGCCAGCAGCGTGACAGGGGGGCGCAATCAGCCCCAGCATTTT. Supplemented by reference TRBV5-1 and TRBJ1-5, the full variable domain reads KAGVTQTPRYLIKTRGQQVTLSCSPISGHRSVSWYQQTPGQGLQFLFEYFSETQRNKGNFPGRFSGRQFSNSRSEMNVSTLELGDSALYLCASSVTGGRNQPQHFGDGTRLSIL.

The chain uses TRBV7-9 and TRBJ1-1, with D possibly being TRBD1 (5 bases). The CDR3 contains 16 residues. Germline CDR1 and CDR2: SEHNR and FQNEAQ (reference sequence). V lost 3 bases to trimming and J lost 0 bases, with 14 bases between them. DNA for the CDR3: TGTGCCAGCAGCTTGGGGGGATTGGCTATGAACACTGAAGCTTTCTTT. Its protein is CASSLGGLAMNTEAFF.

V is TRBV7-7 and J is TRBJ2-5; 8 bases agree with TRBD2. This CDR3 spans 15 amino acids. In germline, CDR1 is SSHAT, CDR2 FNYEAQ (reference sequence). After removal of 5 bases from V and 1 base from J, the junction contained 6 bases not matched to a gene. CDR3 nucleotide sequence: TGTGCCAGCAGCATGGGGACTAGGTCCCAAGAGACCCAGTACTTC. This gives the protein CASSMGTRSQETQYF.

The chain links TRBV6-5 to TRBJ2-2, with D possibly being TRBD1 (7 bases). This CDR3 is built from 14 residues. The germline gives CDR1 MNHEY, CDR2 SVGAGI. Trimming left V 6 bases short and J 3 bases short, with 11 bases between. The CDR3 DNA follows: TGTGCCAGCAGGACCAGGGGGGACACCGGGGAGCTGTTTTTT. It codes for CASRTRGDTGELFF.

The chain has TRBV6-5 and TRBJ1-1, with unresolved D. Trimming left V 3 bases short and J 4 bases short, with 9 bases between. The CDR3 consists of 13 residues. Germline loops: CDR1 MNHEY, CDR2 SVGAGI. The CDR3 DNA reads TGTGCCAGCAGTTATCAACGGGGCACTGAAGCTTTCTTT. Protein: CASSYQRGTEAFF.

This clone was detected only a few times. The V gene is TRBV4-1, the J gene TRBJ2-3; 9 bases match TRBD2. The CDR3 has 16 residues. Germline CDR1 MGHRA, CDR2 YSYEKL. Trimming at V came to 4 bases and at J to 4 bases, leaving 9 bases not matched to a gene. For the CDR3, the DNA is TGCGCCAGCAGCCCCACCGCGGGGGGGGACGCAGATACGCAGTATTTT. This sequence encodes CASSPTAGGDADTQYF.

The chain links TRBV7-8 to TRBJ2-1; no firm D call. CDR1 and CDR2 from the germline V gene are SGHVS and FQNEAQ. The CDR3 sequence is 16 residues long. V was pared by 5 bases and J by 0 bases, with 14 bases between. CDR3 amino acids: CASSPRLPGSYNEQFF. The CDR3 nucleotides read TGTGCCAGCAGCCCTAGACTCCCGGGCTCCTACAATGAGCAGTTCTTC.

This chain joins TRBV28 and TRBJ1-3; 11 positions agree with TRBD1. The CDR3 totals 18 residues. Germline-derived CDR1 and CDR2 are MDHEN and SYDVKM. V lost 0 bases to trimming and J lost 0 bases; unmatched junction nucleotides: 4. CDR3 coding DNA: TGTGCCAGCAGTTTATGGGGGACAGGGGGTGGCTCTGGAAACACCATATATTTT. It codes for CASSLWGTGGGSGNTIYF.

The gene calls are TRBV29-1 and TRBJ2-7; TRBD2 aligns across 12 bases. V was clipped by 6 bases and J by 2 bases; unmatched bases: 2. This CDR3 contains 13 residues. Germline V gives CDR1 SQVTM, CDR2 ANQGSEA. DNA for the CDR3: TGCAGCGTGACTAGCGGGAGTGCCTACGAGCAGTACTTC. Its translation: CSVTSGSAYEQYF.

The chain has TRBV2 and TRBJ2-1, with D possibly TRBD1 on 5 matching bases. The CDR3 length is 14 residues. Deletions cut 7 bases from V and 2 bases from J, with 12 bases between. Germline V gives CDR1 SNHLY, CDR2 FYNNEI. The CDR3 spells CASIYRLTYNEQFF. CDR3 sequence (DNA): TGTGCCAGCATCTACAGGCTCACCTACAATGAGCAGTTCTTC.

The sample holds a few counts of this clone. The V call is TRBV2, the J call TRBJ2-1; 8 nucleotides match TRBD2. The ends lost 8 bases at V and 4 bases at J; junction bases unmatched: 7. Germline-derived CDR1 and CDR2 are SNHLY and FYNNEI. The CDR3 totals 14 residues. CDR3 sequence (DNA): TGTGCCAGCTGCAGCGGGAGCGGGTACAATGAGCAGTTCTTC. This sequence encodes CASCSGSGYNEQFF.

The rearrangement links TRBV5-1 to TRBJ2-3; 10 bases agree with TRBD2. CDR1 is SGHRS, CDR2 YFSETQ, per germline. The CDR3 is 18 residues long. The trim removed 1 base at V and 0 bases at J, leaving 8 bases unmatched. CDR3 protein: CASSLSSLAGISTDTQYF. CDR3 DNA: TGCGCCAGCAGCTTGTCATCACTAGCGGGGATTAGCACAGATACGCAGTATTTT.

V and J are TRBV28 and TRBJ2-4; 16 nucleotides align to TRBD2. Trimming at V came to 5 bases and at J to 6 bases, leaving 7 bases not matched to a gene. Germline assignment: CDR1 MDHEN and CDR2 SYDVKM. The CDR3 runs to 17 residues. Here the CDR3 DNA reads TGTGCCAGCAGTACTGGGACTAGCGGGAGGGCCCCAAACATTCAGTACTTC. It yields the protein CASSTGTSGRAPNIQYF.

The chain uses TRBV2 and TRBJ2-1; TRBD1 agrees at 7 bases. From germline, CDR1 is SNHLY and CDR2 FYNNEI. The CDR3 length is 14 residues. V gave up 7 bases and J gave up 6 bases; unmatched junction bases: 9. CDR3 in amino acids: CASTQYGDSNEQFF. DNA for the CDR3: TGTGCCAGCACCCAGTATGGGGACAGCAATGAGCAGTTCTTC.

The chain is built from TRBV2 and TRBJ2-1; 7 nucleotides align to TRBD1. Losses at the gene ends were 5 bases for V and 6 bases for J; bases not matched to a gene: 7. Germline CDR1 is SNHLY and CDR2 is FYNNEI. This CDR3 is 14 amino acids long. The CDR3 DNA reads TGTGCCAGCAGTAGACAGGGATTGGGCAATGAGCAGTTCTTC. As protein: CASSRQGLGNEQFF.

This chain connects TRBV6-1 to TRBJ1-4; TRBD1 matches at 7 bases. J was trimmed by 8 bases and V by 5 bases; bases with no gene match: 8. Germline loops: CDR1 MNHNS, CDR2 SASEGT. This CDR3 region has 14 residues. The CDR3 DNA sequence: TGTGCCAGCAGTACCGGACAGGCTTCGGAAAAACTGTTTTTT. It is translated as CASSTGQASEKLFF.

This clone was observed a handful of times. The genes are TRBV19 and TRBJ1-2, with 8 bases aligning to TRBD1. This CDR3 is built from 17 residues. From germline, CDR1 is LNHDA and CDR2 SQIVND (reference sequence). Losses at the gene ends were 6 bases for V and 1 base for J; bases not matched to a gene: 13. In DNA, the CDR3 is TGTGCCAGTAGCCCCATTCAGGGGGCGACGGATAACTATGGCTACACCTTC. Translating it yields CASSPIQGATDNYGYTF.

The V and J genes are TRBV25-1 and TRBJ2-5; 7 bases are shared with TRBD2. Germline values: CDR1 MGHDK, CDR2 SYGVNS. The ends lost 1 base at V and 4 bases at J; junction bases unmatched: 9. This CDR3 has 16 amino acids. CDR3 DNA sequence: TGTGCCAGCAGTGAATGGGCGGGAGAGGCCGTAGAGACCCAGTACTTC. Translating gives CASSEWAGEAVETQYF.

The genes are TRBV30 and TRBJ2-1; no clear D gene. Germline-derived CDR1 and CDR2 are GTSNPN and SVGIG (reference sequence). The CDR3 totals 13 residues. Deletions cut 5 bases from V and 5 bases from J, with 13 bases between. The CDR3 region is CAWSSDFDNEQFF. DNA for the CDR3: TGTGCCTGGTCCTCCGACTTCGACAATGAGCAGTTCTTC.

CDR3 coding DNA: TGCGCCAGCAGCCTAAAGCGAGGAGGGACTAGCGGGAGCTCCTACGAGCAGTACTTC. Encoded protein: CASSLKRGGTSGSSYEQYF. The chain couples TRBV5-1 to TRBJ2-5; 14 positions agree with TRBD2. The DNA end is more similar to TRBJ2-7, so the J call may be wrong. This CDR3 is 19 amino acids long. Germline V CDR1 and CDR2: SGHRS, YFSETQ.

J is TRBJ2-7 and V is TRBV28; no firm D call. Trimming stripped 2 bases from V and 0 bases from J, with 11 bases between. Germline V gives CDR1 MDHEN, CDR2 SYDVKM. The CDR3 is made up of 15 amino acids. Here the CDR3 DNA reads TGTGCCAGCAGTTTAATCCCTCTGAGCTCCTACGAGCAGTACTTC. Amino acids: CASSLIPLSSYEQYF.

CDR3 nucleotides: TGTGCCAGCAATATGTATAGCAATCAGCCCCAGCATTTT. Translation: CASNMYSNQPQHF. This chain links TRBV28 with TRBJ1-5, with unresolved D. V shed 7 bases and J shed 0 bases, with 7 bases lying between them. Germline-derived CDR1 and CDR2 are MDHEN and SYDVKM. The CDR3 has 13 residues.

This chain joins TRBV30 and TRBJ1-2; maybe TRBD1 (6 bases). Germline CDR1 reads GTSNPN; CDR2 reads SVGIG (reference sequence). Trimming left V 0 bases short and J 3 bases short, with 8 bases between. The CDR3 is made up of 13 amino acids. CDR3: CAWSVQGHYGYTF. For the CDR3, the DNA is TGTGCCTGGAGTGTACAGGGACACTATGGCTACACCTTC.

The V gene is TRBV12-2, the J gene TRBJ2-7; the table calls TRBD1, which could not be checked here. TRBV12-2 is noted as a pseudogene. CDR3 size: 14 residues. CDR3 protein: CASTGTGSSYEQYF. The CDR3 nucleotides read TGTGCAAGCACCGGGACAGGGAGCTCCTACGAGCAGTACTTC.

The chain is built from TRBV30 and TRBJ1-2; unclear D gene. Germline V lookup: CDR1 GTSNPN, CDR2 SVGIG (reference sequence). Trimming shortened V by 5 bases and J by 3 bases, and 10 bases separated the two germline ends. This CDR3 region has 12 residues. CDR3 nucleotides: TGTGCCTGGGGGAGTGTTCACTATGGCTACACCTTC. The encoded protein is CAWGSVHYGYTF.

The V call is TRBV15, the J call TRBJ2-1; TRBD2 matches at 15 bases. The germline gives CDR1 LNHNV, CDR2 YYDKDF (reference sequence). Trimming at V came to 5 bases and at J to 8 bases, leaving 7 bases not matched to a gene. The CDR3 is made up of 16 amino acids. CDR3 nucleotides: TGTGCCACCAGCGGAGGGACTAGCGGGGGGCCGGATGAGCAGTTCTTC. Translated, it gives CATSGGTSGGPDEQFF.

This clone was observed a few times. The chain joins TRBV5-1 to TRBJ2-2; TRBD1 aligns across 7 bases. The CDR3 runs 18 residues. Germline values: CDR1 SGHRS, CDR2 YFSETQ. J was trimmed by 2 bases and V by 3 bases; bases with no gene match: 13. The CDR3: CASSSKLTGAINTGELFF. CDR3 nucleotide sequence: TGCGCCAGCAGCTCCAAACTTACAGGGGCCATTAACACCGGGGAGCTGTTTTTT. The variable domain in full, with the rest retrieved from reference TRBV5-1 and TRBJ2-2, is KAGVTQTPRYLIKTRGQQVTLSCSPISGHRSVSWYQQTPGQGLQFLFEYFSETQRNKGNFPGRFSGRQFSNSRSEMNVSTLELGDSALYLCASSSKLTGAINTGELFFGEGSRLTVL.